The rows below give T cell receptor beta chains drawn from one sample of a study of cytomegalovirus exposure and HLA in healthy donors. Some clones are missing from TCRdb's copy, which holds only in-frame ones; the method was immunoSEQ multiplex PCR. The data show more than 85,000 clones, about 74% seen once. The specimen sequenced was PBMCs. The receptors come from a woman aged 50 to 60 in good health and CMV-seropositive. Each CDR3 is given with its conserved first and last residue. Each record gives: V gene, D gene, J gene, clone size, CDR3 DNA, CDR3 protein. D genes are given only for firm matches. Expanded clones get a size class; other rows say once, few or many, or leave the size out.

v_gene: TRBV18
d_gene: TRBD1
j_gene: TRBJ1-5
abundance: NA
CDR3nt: TGTGCCAGCTCACCCACGCTAACAGGGGATAGCAATCAGCCCCAGCATTTT
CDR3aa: CASSPTLTGDSNQPQHF

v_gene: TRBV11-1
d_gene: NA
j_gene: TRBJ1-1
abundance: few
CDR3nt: TGTGCCAGCAGCACCCGAACGACAGGACCGAACACTGAAGCTTTCTTT
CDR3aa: CASSTRTTGPNTEAFF

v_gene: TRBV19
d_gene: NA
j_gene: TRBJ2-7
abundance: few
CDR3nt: TGTGCCAGTAGTATAGGCGGGGAGATCTACGAGCAGTACTTC
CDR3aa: CASSIGGEIYEQYF

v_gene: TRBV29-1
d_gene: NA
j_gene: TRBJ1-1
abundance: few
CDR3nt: TGCAGCGCGGGGGACACTGAAGCTTTCTTT
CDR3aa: CSAGDTEAFF

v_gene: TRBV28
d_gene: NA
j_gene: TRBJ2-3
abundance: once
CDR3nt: TGTGCCAGCAGTTTATCGCGGGCGGGGTCCACAGATACGCAGTATTTT
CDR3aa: CASSLSRAGSTDTQYF

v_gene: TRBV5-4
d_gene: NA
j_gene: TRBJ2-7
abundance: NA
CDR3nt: TGTGCCAGCAGCTTGGATCTAGGCCCCGAGTACTTC
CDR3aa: CASSLDLGPEYF

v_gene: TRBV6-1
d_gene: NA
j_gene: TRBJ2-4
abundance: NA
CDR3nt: TGTGCCAGCAGCACAGGGGAGGAAAACATTCAGTACTTC
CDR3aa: CASSTGEENIQYF

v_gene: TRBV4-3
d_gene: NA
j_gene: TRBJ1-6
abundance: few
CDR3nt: TGCGCCAGCAGCGCCGGTGGGGGGGCCATAGATAATTCACCCCTCCACTTT
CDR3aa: CASSAGGGAIDNSPLHF

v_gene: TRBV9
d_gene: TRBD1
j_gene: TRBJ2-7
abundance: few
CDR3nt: TGTGCCAGCAGCGTAGGAGGACAGGGCTCCTACGAGCAGTACTTC
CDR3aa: CASSVGGQGSYEQYF

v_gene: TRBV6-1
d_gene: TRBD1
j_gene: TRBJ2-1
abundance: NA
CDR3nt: TGTGCCAGCAGTGAAGGACAGGGTTACGATGAGCAGTTCTTC
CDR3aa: CASSEGQGYDEQFF

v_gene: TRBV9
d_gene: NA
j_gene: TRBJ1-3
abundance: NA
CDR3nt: TGTGCCAGCAGCGAAAACTTCCAACCCAGGGCTGGAAACACCATATATTTT
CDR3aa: CASSENFQPRAGNTIYF

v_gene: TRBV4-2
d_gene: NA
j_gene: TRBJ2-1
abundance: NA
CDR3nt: TGTGCCAGCAGCCAAGGAGGCGAGACTGGCAATGAGCAGTTCTTC
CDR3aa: CASSQGGETGNEQFF

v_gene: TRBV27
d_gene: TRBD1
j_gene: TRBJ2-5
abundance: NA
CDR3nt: TGTGCCAGCAGTTCAACAGGGGGCTGGCAAGAGACCCAGTACTTC
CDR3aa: CASSSTGGWQETQYF

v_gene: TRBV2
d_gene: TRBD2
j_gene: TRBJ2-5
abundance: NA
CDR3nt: TGTGCCAGCAGTGTTAGCGGGAGAGCGGAGACCCAGTACTTC
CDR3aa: CASSVSGRAETQYF

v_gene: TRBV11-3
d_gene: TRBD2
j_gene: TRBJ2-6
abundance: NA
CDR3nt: TGTGCCAGCAGCTCCCAGGCGGGAGGTTCGGGGGCCAACGTCCTGACTTTC
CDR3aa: CASSSQAGGSGANVLTF

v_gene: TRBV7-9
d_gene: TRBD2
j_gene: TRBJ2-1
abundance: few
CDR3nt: TGTGCCAGCAGCGCTCGGACTAGTAGAGATGAGCAGTTCTTC
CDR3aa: CASSARTSRDEQFF

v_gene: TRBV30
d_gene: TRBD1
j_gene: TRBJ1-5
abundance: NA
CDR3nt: TGTGCCTGGAGTGCCGCATCGGGACAGAGCAATCAGCCCCAGCATTTT
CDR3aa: CAWSAASGQSNQPQHF

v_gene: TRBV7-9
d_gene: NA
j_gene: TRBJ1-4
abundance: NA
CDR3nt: TGTGCCAGCAGCCCCGGCGGAGGGGATGAAAAACTGTTTTTT
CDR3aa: CASSPGGGDEKLFF

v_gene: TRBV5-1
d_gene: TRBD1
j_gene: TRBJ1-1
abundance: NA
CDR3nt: TGCGCCAGCAGCACGGGACAGGGAACTGAAGCTTTCTTT
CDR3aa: CASSTGQGTEAFF

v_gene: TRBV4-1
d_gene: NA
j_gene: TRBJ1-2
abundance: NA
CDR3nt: TGCGCCAGCAGCCAAGGGCCAATCTATGGCTACACCTTC
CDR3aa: CASSQGPIYGYTF

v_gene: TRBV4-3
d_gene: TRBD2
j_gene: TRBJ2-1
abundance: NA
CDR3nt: TGCGCCAGCAGCCAAGAAAGAAGCGGGAGGTACAATGAGCAGTTCTTC
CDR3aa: CASSQERSGRYNEQFF

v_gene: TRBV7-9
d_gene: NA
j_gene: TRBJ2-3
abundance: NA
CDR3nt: TGTGCCAGCAGCTCCCGACGGAGTCCCACAGATACGCAGTATTTT
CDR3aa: CASSSRRSPTDTQYF

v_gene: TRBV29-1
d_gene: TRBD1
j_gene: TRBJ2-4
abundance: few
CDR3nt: TGCAGCGTCCTGACAGGGATTGAGAACATTCAGTACTTC
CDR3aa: CSVLTGIENIQYF

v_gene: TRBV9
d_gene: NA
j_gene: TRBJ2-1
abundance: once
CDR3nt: TGTGCCAGCAGTGGTCCCCGGAGGGCGGAGCAGTTCTTC
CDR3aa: CASSGPRRAEQFF

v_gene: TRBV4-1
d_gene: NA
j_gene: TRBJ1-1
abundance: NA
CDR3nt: TGCGCCAGCAGCCAAGAAGGTTCCAGGGTAGGCACTGAAGCTTTCTTT
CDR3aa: CASSQEGSRVGTEAFF

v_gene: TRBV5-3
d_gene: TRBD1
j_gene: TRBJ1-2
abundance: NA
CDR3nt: TGTGCCAGAAGCAAGGGACAGTCGGGCGGCTACACCTTC
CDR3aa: CARSKGQSGGYTF

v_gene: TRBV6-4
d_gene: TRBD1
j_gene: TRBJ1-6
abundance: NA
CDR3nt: TGTGCCAGCAGTGCCCGGACAGGGTCGAATTCACCCCTCCACTTT
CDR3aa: CASSARTGSNSPLHF

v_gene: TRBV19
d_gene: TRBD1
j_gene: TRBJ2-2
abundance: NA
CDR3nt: TGTGCCAGTAGTCCGGGGACAGGGGACACCGGGGAGCTGTTTTTT
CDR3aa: CASSPGTGDTGELFF

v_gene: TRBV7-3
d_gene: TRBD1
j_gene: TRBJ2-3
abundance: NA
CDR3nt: TGTGCCAGCAGCTTGGACAGGAGCACAGATACGCAGTATTTT
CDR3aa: CASSLDRSTDTQYF

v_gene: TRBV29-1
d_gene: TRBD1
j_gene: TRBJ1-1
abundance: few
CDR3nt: TGCAGCGCCGGACAGGGGGACACTGAAGCTTTCTTT
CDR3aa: CSAGQGDTEAFF

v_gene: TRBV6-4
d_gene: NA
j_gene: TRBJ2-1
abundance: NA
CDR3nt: TGTGCCAGCATTCCCTCGTACAATGAGCAGTTCTTC
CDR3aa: CASIPSYNEQFF

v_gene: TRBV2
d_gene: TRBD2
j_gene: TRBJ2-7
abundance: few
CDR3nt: TGTGCCAGCAATTTCTTAGCGGGTGCCTACGAGCAGTACTTC
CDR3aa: CASNFLAGAYEQYF

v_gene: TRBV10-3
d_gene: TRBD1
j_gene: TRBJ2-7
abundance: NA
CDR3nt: TGTGCCATCAGTGTCGACAGGGGGCTCGAGCAGTACTTC
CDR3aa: CAISVDRGLEQYF

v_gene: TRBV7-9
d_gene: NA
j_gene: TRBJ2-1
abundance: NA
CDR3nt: TGTGCCAGCAGCTCGGACTCCCCCCATGGGCAGTTCTTC
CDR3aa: CASSSDSPHGQFF

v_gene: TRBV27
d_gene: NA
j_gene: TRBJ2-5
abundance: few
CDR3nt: TGTGCCAGTATGCCTAGGGGGAAAGAGACCCAGTACTTC
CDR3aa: CASMPRGKETQYF

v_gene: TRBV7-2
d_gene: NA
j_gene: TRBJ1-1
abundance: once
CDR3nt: TGTGCCAGCAGCTTACAGGGCCTGTCTGCTTTCTTT
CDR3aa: CASSLQGLSAFF

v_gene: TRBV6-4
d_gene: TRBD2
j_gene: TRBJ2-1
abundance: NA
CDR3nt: TGTGCCAGCAGTGACGGGCGGGGGGATGAGCAGTTCTTC
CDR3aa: CASSDGRGDEQFF

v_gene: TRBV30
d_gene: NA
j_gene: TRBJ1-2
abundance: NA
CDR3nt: TGTGCCTGGAGTGAGTCAGTAAACTATGGCTACACCTTC
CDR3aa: CAWSESVNYGYTF

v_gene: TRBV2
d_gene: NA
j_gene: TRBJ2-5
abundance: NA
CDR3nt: TGTGCCAGCAATGTCCGGGGATCTGGGGAGACCCAGTACTTC
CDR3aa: CASNVRGSGETQYF

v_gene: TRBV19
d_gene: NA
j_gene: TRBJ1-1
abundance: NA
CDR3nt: TGTGCCAGTAGTATAGGGGGCAGTCGATCGAACACTGAAGCTTTCTTT
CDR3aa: CASSIGGSRSNTEAFF

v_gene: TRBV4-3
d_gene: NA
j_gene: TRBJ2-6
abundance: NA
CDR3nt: TGCGCCAGCAGCCCAAAAGTAGCGGAATCTGGGGCCAACGTCCTGACTTTC
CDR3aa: CASSPKVAESGANVLTF

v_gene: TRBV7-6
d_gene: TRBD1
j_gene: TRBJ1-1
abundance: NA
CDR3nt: TGTGCCAGCAGCGGCACAGGGGGCGGCCTATTGAACACTGAAGCTTTCTTT
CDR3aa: CASSGTGGGLLNTEAFF

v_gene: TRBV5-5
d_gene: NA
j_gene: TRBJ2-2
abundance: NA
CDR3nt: TGTGCCAGCAGCAGGGGAGGTGCAAACACCGGGGAGCTGTTTTTT
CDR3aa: CASSRGGANTGELFF

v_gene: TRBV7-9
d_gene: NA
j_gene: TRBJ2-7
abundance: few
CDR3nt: TGTGCCAGCAGCCACAGGGACGAGCAGTACTTC
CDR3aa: CASSHRDEQYF

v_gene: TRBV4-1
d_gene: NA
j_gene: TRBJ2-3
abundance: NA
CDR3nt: TGCGCCAGCAGCCAAGACAGGGGAGGGGATACGCAGTATTTT
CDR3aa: CASSQDRGGDTQYF

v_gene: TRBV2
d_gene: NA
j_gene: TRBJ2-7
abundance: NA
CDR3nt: TGTGCCAGCAGCTTTGGTCGTAGCTCCTACGAGCAGTACTTC
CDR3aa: CASSFGRSSYEQYF

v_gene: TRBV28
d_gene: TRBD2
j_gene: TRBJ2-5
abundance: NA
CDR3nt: TGTGCCAGCAGCTCTGGCGAGAGGGAGGGTGGAAGGGCAGAGACCCAGTACTTC
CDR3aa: CASSSGEREGGRAETQYF

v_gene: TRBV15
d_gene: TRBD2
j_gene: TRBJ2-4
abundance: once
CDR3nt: TGTGCCACCAGCAGAGACCCGGGACTAGCGAGCATTCAGTACTTC
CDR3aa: CATSRDPGLASIQYF

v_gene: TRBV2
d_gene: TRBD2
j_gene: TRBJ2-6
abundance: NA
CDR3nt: TGTGCCAGCAGCCGCTTGGGGGGGGAACCGAACGTCCTGACTTTC
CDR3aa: CASSRLGGEPNVLTF

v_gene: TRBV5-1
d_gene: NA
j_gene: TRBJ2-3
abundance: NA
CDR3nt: TGCGCCAGCAGCACCGGGGACTCAGATACGCAGTATTTT
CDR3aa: CASSTGDSDTQYF

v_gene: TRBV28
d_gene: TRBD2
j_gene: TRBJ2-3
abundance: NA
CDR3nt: TGTGCCAGCAGTTTAAATCGTGTGGGGGGGGATACGCAGTATTTT
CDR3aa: CASSLNRVGGDTQYF

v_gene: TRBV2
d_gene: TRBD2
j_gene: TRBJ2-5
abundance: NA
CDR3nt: TGTGCCAGCAGGGGAGGGATGGGGACCCAGTACTTC
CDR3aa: CASRGGMGTQYF

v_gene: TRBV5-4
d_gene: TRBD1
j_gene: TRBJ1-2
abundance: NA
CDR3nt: TGTGCCAGCAGCTTGGGTCCAGGGGGCAGCTATGGCTACACCTTC
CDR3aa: CASSLGPGGSYGYTF

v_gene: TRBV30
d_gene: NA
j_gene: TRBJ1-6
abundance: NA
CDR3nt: TGTGCCACACGAGGGAGGAACAGCGATAATTCACCCCTCCACTTT
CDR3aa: CATRGRNSDNSPLHF

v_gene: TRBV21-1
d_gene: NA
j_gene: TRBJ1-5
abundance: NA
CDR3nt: TGTGCCAGCAGCAAAGGAGCAGGACAGGGCCATCAGCCCCAGCATTTT
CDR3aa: CASSKGAGQGHQPQHF

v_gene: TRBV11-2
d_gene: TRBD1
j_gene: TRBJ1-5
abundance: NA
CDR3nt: TGTGCCAGCAGCTTACGGACAGGGCCTGATCAGCCCCAGCATTTT
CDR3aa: CASSLRTGPDQPQHF

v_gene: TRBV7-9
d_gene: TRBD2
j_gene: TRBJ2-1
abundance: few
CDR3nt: TGTGCCAGCAGTGCCGGGACTAGCGGGAGCAGTGAGCAGTTCTTC
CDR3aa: CASSAGTSGSSEQFF